The T cell receptor (beta chain) described here comes from a study of blood T cell repertoires in COVID-19. Study-level information: Material from acute and convalescent COVID-19 was sourced from the United States, Italy and Spain.

Per germline, CDR1 LNHDA and CDR2 SQIVND (reference sequence). The CDR3 extends over 16 amino acids. V was trimmed by 7 bases and J by 4 bases, leaving 22 bases between them. Original handling: Estimates of nucleated cell counts were drawn from the amplification of reference gene primers. Generated by immunoSEQ multiplex PCR, the TCRdb table keeps only in-frame clones and is missing some. V and J calls and clone size are given by that table; D and trimming were obtained from the DNA. Of about 67,000 clones listed, around 85% are singletons. The chain is built from TRBV19 and TRBJ1-2; tentatively, D is TRBD1 (5 bases). The TCR originated in a man aged 45-60 years with active COVID-19. The sequencing sample was made of peripheral blood. The CDR3: CASNSPAAGRIYGYTF. The DNA of the CDR3 is TGTGCCAGTAACTCGCCGGCAGCAGGGCGTATCTATGGCTACACCTTC.